Below are 18 T cell receptor beta chains sequenced from a single sample in a study of early T cells in non-severe SARS-CoV-2 infection. TCRdb recomputed calls from the 5' RACE reads with MiXCR, one row per CDR3 protein. The repertoire holds about 66,000 distinct CDR3 sequences, less than 20% seen once, with 8% to 10% in the top ten. The sequencing used whole blood, collected at baseline. These receptors all stem from an adult who was a healthcare worker with PCR-confirmed SARS-CoV-2 infection or an uninfected control (not recorded which).

J is TRBJ2-5 and V is TRBV7-9, with D perhaps TRBD2 (5 bases). CDR3 length: 14 amino acids. Germline assignment: CDR1 SEHNR and CDR2 FQNEAQ (reference sequence). Trimming took 5 bases from V and 2 from J, leaving 12 bases between them. CDR3 bases: TGTGCCAGCAGCCCTCACGGCGGGCAAGAGACCCAGTACTTC. As protein: CASSPHGGQETQYF.

At least ten counts were recorded for this clonotype. The chain is built from TRBV6-5 and TRBJ2-1, with D unclear. V shed 5 bases and J shed 4 bases, with 12 bases lying between them. There are 14 residues in the CDR3. Germline V CDR1 and CDR2: MNHEY, SVGAGI. CDR3 in amino acids: CASSTTDGYNEQFF. Here the CDR3 DNA reads TGTGCCAGCAGTACCACGGACGGATACAATGAGCAGTTCTTC.

V and J are TRBV4-2 and TRBJ2-2, with D perhaps being TRBD1 or TRBD2 (5 bases each). This CDR3 is built from 15 residues. Germline loops: CDR1 LGHNA, CDR2 YNFKEQ. With 1 base removed from V and 9 bases from J, the gap between germline ends came to 15 bases. The CDR3 is CASSQGRDPWRELFF. CDR3 DNA: TGTGCCAGCAGCCAAGGAAGGGACCCCTGGAGGGAGCTGTTTTTT.

This clonotype has only a few counts. The gene calls are TRBV11-2 and TRBJ2-5; 8 bases fit TRBD1. This CDR3 is 15 amino acids long. Germline V lookup: CDR1 SGHAT, CDR2 FQNNGV. The ends lost 5 bases at V and 5 bases at J; junction bases unmatched: 10. Here the CDR3 reads CASSTRPRGLETQYF. CDR3 sequence (DNA): TGTGCCAGCAGCACGAGGCCCAGGGGGCTGGAGACCCAGTACTTC.

This clonotype was observed many times. The chain has TRBV20-1 and TRBJ2-3; 7 bases line up with TRBD2. Germline V gene data show CDR1 as DFQATT and CDR2 as SNEGSKA (reference sequence). The length of the CDR3 is 16 residues. Unmatched junction bases numbered 15, after V lost 3 bases and J lost 6 bases. The chain's CDR3 is CSASGSWDYSFDTQYF. In nucleotides, the CDR3 is TGCAGTGCTAGTGGCTCGTGGGACTACTCGTTTGATACGCAGTATTTT.

This clonotype was counted at least ten times. This rearrangement joins TRBV10-2 to TRBJ2-1; D is perhaps TRBD1 or TRBD2 (6 bases each). The CDR3 covers 15 residues. CDR1 is WSHSY and CDR2 is SAAADI in the germline V gene. V was clipped by 3 bases and J by 2 bases, with 11 bases between them. The CDR3 loop is CASSEDGGTYNEQFF. Here the CDR3 DNA reads TGCGCCAGCAGTGAAGACGGGGGCACCTACAATGAGCAGTTCTTC.

This clonotype was seen a few times. The rearrangement links TRBV20-1 to TRBJ2-7; possibly TRBD1 for D (6 bases). V lost 6 bases to trimming and J lost 7 bases, with 13 bases between them. The CDR3 totals 11 residues. Germline lookup yields CDR1 DFQATT and CDR2 SNEGSKA (reference sequence). CDR3 DNA: TGCAGTGCCCTGCAGGGGCGGGAGCAGTACTTC. Translating it yields CSALQGREQYF.

This clonotype was observed a few times. This chain joins TRBV7-2 and TRBJ1-1; D not certain. Trimming shortened V by 1 base and J by 10 bases, and 10 bases separated the two germline ends. The CDR3 is 12 residues long. Germline loops: CDR1 SGHTA, CDR2 FQGNSA. The CDR3 is CASSLGRIGAFF. For the CDR3, the DNA is TGTGCCAGCAGCTTAGGTCGTATCGGAGCTTTCTTT.

This sequence joins TRBV6-5 and TRBJ1-2, with D possibly being TRBD1 (5 bases). Germline lookup yields CDR1 MNHEY and CDR2 SVGAGI. The CDR3 runs 13 residues. Trimming pared 2 bases from V and 6 bases from J, leaving 10 bases between. The CDR3, as DNA: TGTGCCAGCAGTTACGGGGCGGATCATGGCTACACCTTC. It yields the protein CASSYGADHGYTF.

The chain couples TRBV12-5 to TRBJ2-5, with no clear D. The V and J ends lost 5 bases and 3 bases respectively, with 10 bases between them. The CDR3 runs 13 residues. Looked up from germline, CDR1 is LGHNT and CDR2 is FRNRAP. The CDR3: CASGLDLEETQYF. In DNA, the CDR3 is TGTGCTAGTGGTCTAGACTTAGAAGAGACCCAGTACTTC.

This clonotype showed up many times. The chain carries TRBV27 and TRBJ2-5; D may be TRBD1 (7 bases). Germline values: CDR1 MNHEY, CDR2 SMNVEV (reference sequence). This CDR3 has 13 amino acids. The ends were cut back, 4 bases at V and 5 bases at J, with 11 bases in the middle. CDR3 residues: CASSSQGRETQYF. In DNA, the CDR3 is TGTGCCAGCAGTTCACAGGGGAGGGAGACCCAGTACTTC.

The J gene is TRBJ2-3, the V gene TRBV7-8; D assignment may be TRBD1 or TRBD2 (6 bases each). Trimming pared 1 base from V and 3 bases from J, leaving 14 bases between. This CDR3 region has 16 residues. Germline V lookup: CDR1 SGHVS, CDR2 FQNEAQ. This CDR3 is CASSLELGGATDTQYF. DNA of the CDR3: TGTGCCAGCAGCTTAGAATTGGGGGGCGCGACAGATACGCAGTATTTT.

This clonotype has only a few counts. The chain combines TRBV7-8 with TRBJ1-1, with D possibly TRBD1 on 5 matching bases. Germline V gene lookup returns CDR1 SGHVS and CDR2 FQNEAQ. The V end lost 6 bases, the J end lost 2 bases, and 10 bases lay between the germline ends. CDR3 length equals 13 residues. CDR3 DNA: TGTGCCAGCAGACTTACAGGAAACACTGAAGCTTTCTTT. Translation: CASRLTGNTEAFF.

In this sample, this clonotype turned up many times. The V gene is TRBV27, the J gene TRBJ2-2, with D uncertain. From germline, CDR1 is MNHEY and CDR2 SMNVEV (reference sequence). The CDR3 consists of 12 residues. V dropped 8 bases and J dropped 7 bases, with 11 bases sitting between them. This CDR3 reads CASSSVVGELFF. The CDR3 DNA reads TGTGCCAGCTCGTCGGTGGTCGGGGAGCTGTTTTTT.

The V and J genes are TRBV19 and TRBJ2-1; possibly TRBD1 for D (6 bases). The CDR3 is 16 residues long. Germline values: CDR1 LNHDA, CDR2 SQIVND (reference sequence). V was trimmed by 5 bases and J by 3 bases, leaving 17 bases between them. The DNA for the CDR3 is TGTGCCAGTAGTGGAAGCGCCGGGACAATCTACAATGAGCAGTTCTTC. This gives the protein CASSGSAGTIYNEQFF.

This clonotype came up a few times. The genes are TRBV20-1 and TRBJ2-1; 9 nucleotides match TRBD2. CDR3 length: 15 residues. With V trimmed by 3 bases and J by 3 bases, 6 bases remained unmatched. CDR1 DFQATT and CDR2 SNEGSKA come from the germline V gene (reference sequence). The CDR3: CSARGLAGLYNEQFF. The CDR3 DNA sequence: TGCAGTGCTAGGGGTCTAGCGGGGCTCTACAATGAGCAGTTCTTC.

This chain connects TRBV11-2 to TRBJ2-4, with D perhaps TRBD1 or TRBD2 (5 bases each). Germline values: CDR1 SGHAT, CDR2 FQNNGV. With 6 bases removed from V and 6 bases from J, the gap between germline ends came to 18 bases. The CDR3 extends over 15 amino acids. The CDR3 DNA reads as TGTGCCAGCAGATCACCCACCGGGACCGCAAACATTCAGTACTTC. This encodes CASRSPTGTANIQYF.

CDR3 in DNA: TGCGCCAGCAGCCAGGCGAGACTGACCTCTGGAAACACCATATATTTT. Its translation: CASSQARLTSGNTIYF. The chain is built from TRBV4-3 and TRBJ1-3; D uncertain. CDR3 length equals 16 residues. Trimming cost V 3 bases and J 0 bases, with 12 bases left between them. Germline-derived CDR1 and CDR2 are LGHNA and YSLEER.